These T cell receptor beta chains were read from a single sample in a study of blood T cells in healthy people across ages. TCRdb analysed the 5' RACE reads with MiXCR anew, one entry per CDR3 protein. This table has hundreds of thousands of distinct CDR3 sequences, over 40% appearing once. Specimen: blood. The receptors were sampled from a woman of 80 years or more in good health. CDR3s include the opening cysteine and the closing phenylalanine or tryptophan. Fields, in order: J gene, V gene, D gene, clone size, CDR3 DNA, CDR3 protein. D genes are given only for firm matches. The size entry is marked missing in some rows and otherwise reads once, few, many or a size class.

>TRBJ2-1|TRBV29-1|.|.
TGCAGCGTTGGGACTACAGGGAAAGATGAGCAGTTCTTC
CSVGTTGKDEQFF
>TRBJ2-7|TRBV29-1|.|.
TGCAGCATGTGTACTGATTCCTACGAGCAGTACTTC
CSMCTDSYEQYF
>TRBJ1-5|TRBV20-1|.|.
TGCAGTGGCGAACCGGGACGGGGAGGCCAGCCCCAGCATTTT
CSGEPGRGGQPQHF
>TRBJ2-2|TRBV12-3/TRBV12-4|.|.
TGTGCCAGCAGTCGCAACGGGGCGGGACCCGGGGAGCTGTTTTTT
CASSRNGAGPGELFF
>TRBJ1-1|TRBV2|.|few
TGTGCCAGCAGCCCCAGGTGGAACACTGAAGCTTTCTTT
CASSPRWNTEAFF
>TRBJ1-4|TRBV6-6|.|many
TGTGCCAGCTCGGGACCGAGCAATGAAAAACTGTTTTTT
CASSGPSNEKLFF
>TRBJ2-5|TRBV7-9|TRBD1|.
TGTGCCAGCAGCGCCCAGGACAGGGCTACCCAGTACTTC
CASSAQDRATQYF
>TRBJ2-2|TRBV5-1|TRBD1|few
TGCGCCAGCAGCTTTCGTCCAGGGGGCGTCCCCGGGGAGCTGTTTTTT
CASSFRPGGVPGELFF
>TRBJ2-3|TRBV7-2|TRBD1|many
TGTGCCAGCAGCCTTAAGACAGGGGGCACAGATACGCAGTATTTT
CASSLKTGGTDTQYF
>TRBJ2-1|TRBV7-9|.|many
TGTGCCAGCAGCTCCAGGGGTCCAATTTCGAATGAGCAGTTCTTC
CASSSRGPISNEQFF
>TRBJ2-5|TRBV7-6|.|many
TGTGCCAGCAGCCCACAGTACCAAGAGACCCAGTACTTC
CASSPQYQETQYF
>TRBJ1-1|TRBV20-1|TRBD1|.
TGCAGTGCCGTTGGGGACAGTCACACTGAAGCTTTCTTT
CSAVGDSHTEAFF
>TRBJ1-2|TRBV4-3|.|.
TGCGCCAGCAGCCAAGGGAGCACACACTATGGCTACACCTTC
CASSQGSTHYGYTF
>TRBJ1-2|TRBV12-3/TRBV12-4|.|many
TGTGCCAGCAGTTCCCAGGGGAATGGCTACACCTTC
CASSSQGNGYTF
>TRBJ2-1|TRBV6-5|TRBD1|.
TGTGCCAGTAGTTACAACAGGGGAGCAGATACGCAGTTCTTC
CASSYNRGADTQFF
>TRBJ1-5|TRBV7-8|.|.
TGTGCCAGCACCCCGTCGGGGTGGCTAAGCAATCAGCCCCAGCATTTT
CASTPSGWLSNQPQHF